This entry lists 14 T cell receptor beta chains sequenced from one sample in a study of T cell repertoires in aging, cancer and after chemotherapy. A mixed TRB-A/B primer pool amplified rearranged TRB by multiplex touch-down PCR. TCRdb re-called the multiplex PCR reads with MiXCR, one entry per CDR3 protein. The table includes about 5,800 distinct CDR3 sequences, about 20% detected once. Peripheral blood genomic DNA, not sorted cells or RNA, was the template. Sequencing input: blood. The receptor set was obtained from a human donor with a blood cancer.

Judged by abundance, this clonotype is medium-sized. This chain links TRBV10-3 with TRBJ2-2, with TRBD1 matching 8 bases. V lost 4 bases, J lost 1 base, and 2 bases stayed unmatched. The CDR3 runs to 15 residues. Germline V gene lookup returns CDR1 ENHRY and CDR2 SYGVKD. The CDR3 protein is CAISGQGMNTGELFF. CDR3 DNA: TGTGCCATCAGTGGACAGGGGATGAACACCGGGGAGCTGTTTTTT.

This clonotype was detected only a few times. The chain employs TRBV5-1 and TRBJ1-2, with D unresolved. The germline CDR1 and CDR2 sequences are SGHRS and YFSETQ. This CDR3 is built from 17 residues. V lost 1 base to trimming and J lost 1 base, with 17 bases between them. The CDR3 sequence is CASSLMTSFPNNYGYTF. CDR3 bases: TGCGCCAGCAGCTTGATGACTTCCTTCCCCAATAACTATGGCTACACCTTC.

The count of this clonotype is one. A much bigger clone sits one base away, suggesting this may be a read error. The chain couples TRBV15 to TRBJ1-2, with D perhaps TRBD1 (5 bases). The germline CDR1 and CDR2 sequences are LNHNV and YYDKDF (reference sequence). CDR3 length: 14 residues. The CDR3: CASSRDIGDDGYTF. The CDR3 bases are TGTGCCTCCAGCAGAGATATTGGGGACGATGGCTACACCTTC.

In its sample, this clonotype ranks as medium-sized. This chain uses TRBV19 with TRBJ1-6, with a possible D match to TRBD1 (6 bases). Germline lookup yields CDR1 LNHDA and CDR2 SQIVND (reference sequence). The CDR3 totals 16 residues. Between the trimmed V and J ends, which lost 3 bases and 6 bases, there was a span of 15 bases. The CDR3 region has the DNA TGTGCCAGTAGTATTGTTTCTGGGGGGCTTAATTCACCCCTCCACTTT. Translated: CASSIVSGGLNSPLHF.

The V and J genes are TRBV12-3 or TRBV12-4 and TRBJ2-1; 7 bases match TRBD2. This CDR3 has 15 residues. The J segment lost 4 bases and the V segment lost 5 bases, leaving 8 bases of the junction unmatched. The CDR3 sequence: CASSPWVGGYNEQFF. The CDR3 DNA follows: TGTGCCAGCAGTCCTTGGGTGGGGGGGTACAATGAGCAGTTCTTC.

The chain has TRBV11-2 and TRBJ1-2; D is uncertain. The CDR3 runs 12 residues. V was pared by 1 base and J by 6 bases, with 6 bases between. The germline V gene encodes CDR1 SGHAT and CDR2 FQNNGV. CDR3 region: CASSLGGDGYTF. The CDR3 DNA sequence: TGTGCCAGCAGCTTAGGCGGAGATGGCTACACCTTC.

The chain joins TRBV6-5 to TRBJ2-4; possible D gene TRBD2, 6 bases. Germline V gene lookup returns CDR1 MNHEY and CDR2 SVGAGI. Trimming left V 0 bases short and J 1 base short, with 10 bases between. The CDR3 length is 16 residues. The CDR3 region has the DNA TGTGCCAGCAGTTACTCGGTGGCGGGGGCCAAAAACATTCAGTACTTC. Amino acid sequence: CASSYSVAGAKNIQYF.

This clonotype is categorized as medium-sized. This chain joins TRBV6-5 and TRBJ2-7; TRBD2 matches at 12 bases. Germline trimming cut 0 bases from V and 4 bases from J; bases unmatched to any gene: 4. Germline V CDR1 and CDR2: MNHEY, SVGAGI. There are 16 residues in the CDR3. This chain's CDR3 is CASSYSGLAGNYEQYF. The CDR3 bases are TGTGCCAGCAGTTACTCTGGACTAGCGGGGAATTACGAGCAGTACTTC.

Comments on this clonotype: A much larger clone is a single base away; this may be a read error. The chain employs TRBV6-6 and TRBJ2-7, with D perhaps matching TRBD1 or TRBD2 (5 bases each). The V end was cut by 5 bases, the J end by 3 bases, with 23 bases between. CDR1 is MNHNY and CDR2 is SVGAGI in the germline V gene (reference sequence). This CDR3 comprises 17 residues. The CDR3 here is CASSPGPNPREFYEQYF. CDR3 bases: TGTGCCAGCAGTCCAGGGCCTAACCCCCGGGAATTCTACGAGCAGTACTTC.

This clonotype is medium-sized within its sample. This rearrangement joins TRBV19 to TRBJ2-7; 13 nucleotides line up with TRBD2. V lost 5 bases, J lost 7 bases, and 5 bases stayed unmatched. Germline loops: CDR1 LNHDA, CDR2 SQIVND (reference sequence). CDR3 length equals 14 residues. For the CDR3, the DNA is TGTGCCAGTAGTTCCAGACTAGCGGGAGGTGAGCAGTACTTC. Its protein product is CASSSRLAGGEQYF. Filled out from reference TRBV19 and TRBJ2-7, the complete variable domain reads DGGITQSPKYLFRKEGQNVTLSCEQNLNHDAMYWYRQDPGQGLRLIYYSQIVNDFQKGDIAEGYSVSREKKESFPLTVTSAQKNPTAFYLCASSSRLAGGEQYFGPGTRLTVT.

This clonotype was detected a few times. The chain employs TRBV5-1 and TRBJ2-2; 10 nucleotides align to TRBD2. J was trimmed by 0 bases and V by 5 bases; bases with no gene match: 1. CDR3 length equals 15 residues. Per germline, CDR1 SGHRS and CDR2 YFSETQ. The DNA for the CDR3 is TGCGCCAGCAGAGCGGGGGGGGCGAACACCGGGGAGCTGTTTTTT. As protein: CASRAGGANTGELFF.

This clonotype occurred a few times. The gene calls are TRBV24-1 and TRBJ1-2, with D perhaps TRBD1 (5 bases). CDR1 and CDR2 (germline): KGHDR, SFDVKD. The CDR3 is made up of 15 amino acids. V shed 1 base and J shed 6 bases, with 14 bases lying between them. CDR3 bases: TGTGCCACCAGTGATTTCGGGACGGACCTGGATGGCTACACCTTC. It yields the protein CATSDFGTDLDGYTF.

The chain links TRBV20-1 to TRBJ2-7; 7 nucleotides align to TRBD2. The CDR3 covers 13 residues. The germline V gene encodes CDR1 DFQATT and CDR2 SNEGSKA (reference sequence). V gave up 7 bases and J gave up 3 bases; unmatched junction bases: 9. The CDR3 spells CSGRSGILYEQYF. The CDR3 DNA follows: TGCAGTGGCAGAAGCGGGATACTCTACGAGCAGTACTTC.

The chain links TRBV28 to TRBJ1-6; D gene uncertain. The germline V and J ends were trimmed by 7 bases and 4 bases, with 11 bases remaining between them. CDR1 and CDR2 (germline): MDHEN, SYDVKM. The CDR3 consists of 14 residues. The CDR3 DNA reads as TGTGCCAGCACCGCCGGAGGGTATAATTCACCCCTCCACTTT. It encodes CASTAGGYNSPLHF. Full variable domain (rest looked up from reference TRBV28 and TRBJ1-6): DVKVTQSSRYLVKRTGEKVFLECVQDMDHENMFWYRQDPGLGLRLIYFSYDVKMKEKGDIPEGYSVSREKKERFSLILESASTNQTSMYLCASTAGGYNSPLHFGNGTRLTVT.